This TCR beta chain was identified in a study of human T cells and chemical hapten exposure. Specified time point: patch test 1, 2 weeks after DPC sensitization. Regarding treatment: therapeutic diphenylcyclopropenone sensitization with weekly scalp DPC. The study used a library that attached unique molecular identifiers to individual cDNA molecules. TCRdb re-derived calls from the RACE reads in MiXCR, one entry per CDR3 protein. Of roughly 74,000 distinct CDR3 sequences in the sample, more than 30% are singletons; the top ten hold roughly 10%. CDR3 length: 14 amino acids. V dropped 2 bases and J dropped 3 bases, with 10 bases sitting between them. CDR1 and CDR2 (germline): MDHEN, SYDVKM. In its sample, this clonotype was seen a few times.

The clonotype was recovered from a man in his forties with alopecia areata. Some clones in this sample may be carry-over from other donors' samples. This rearrangement joins TRBV28 to TRBJ1-1, with D possibly being TRBD1 (5 bases). The sequencing here drew on whole blood, taken in connection with sensitization to the hapten diphenylcyclopropenone (DPC). This CDR3 reads CASSLVGPDTEAFF. CDR3 bases: TGTGCCAGCAGTTTAGTGGGGCCGGACACTGAAGCTTTCTTT. The variable domain in full, completed from reference TRBV28 and TRBJ1-1, reads DVKVTQSSRYLVKRTGEKVFLECVQDMDHENMFWYRQDPGLGLRLIYFSYDVKMKEKGDIPEGYSVSREKKERFSLILESASTNQTSMYLCASSLVGPDTEAFFGQGTRLTVV.